This record concerns one TCR beta chain sequence. Per the original data handling: Amplification from reference gene primers served as the basis for estimated nucleated cell counts. The data were produced by immunoSEQ multiplex PCR, yet TCRdb's version contains in-frame clones alone and is incomplete. V and J calls plus clone size are reproduced from that table; the DNA served to infer D and trimming. Found here are approximately 130,000 clones, about four fifths of them singletons; the top ten hold about 20%. Individuals aged about 18 to 90 years were recruited from roughly 23 US areas. The sample originates from a study of blood T cell repertoires in COVID-19. In germline, CDR1 is SGHAT, CDR2 FQNNGV. Trimming stripped 1 base from V and 3 bases from J, with 9 bases between. The CDR3 is 14 residues long.

The rearrangement uses TRBV11-2 and TRBJ1-1, with D perhaps TRBD1 (5 bases). This receptor was taken from a man between 25 and 39 years old who had recovered from COVID-19. The material sequenced was PBMCs or T cells enriched from blood (not recorded which). CDR3 sequence: CASSLVGGDTEAFF. Written as DNA, the CDR3 is TGTGCCAGCAGCTTAGTGGGGGGAGACACTGAAGCTTTCTTT.